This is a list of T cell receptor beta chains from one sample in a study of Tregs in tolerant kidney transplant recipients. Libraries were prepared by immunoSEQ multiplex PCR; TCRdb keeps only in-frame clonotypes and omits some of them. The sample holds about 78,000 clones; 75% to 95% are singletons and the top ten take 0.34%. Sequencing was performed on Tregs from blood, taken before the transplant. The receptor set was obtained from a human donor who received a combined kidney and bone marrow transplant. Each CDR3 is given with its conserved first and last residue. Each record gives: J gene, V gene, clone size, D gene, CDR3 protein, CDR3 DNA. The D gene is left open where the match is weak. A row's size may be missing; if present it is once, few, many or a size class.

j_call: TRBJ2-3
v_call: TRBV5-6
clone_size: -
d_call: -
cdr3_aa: CASSLSGTDTQYF
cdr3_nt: TGTGCCAGCAGCTTGAGCGGGACAGATACGCAGTATTTT

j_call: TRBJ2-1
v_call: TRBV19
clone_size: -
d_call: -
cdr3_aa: CASSKRRGSGNEQFF
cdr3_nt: TGTGCCAGTAGTAAAAGACGAGGGTCGGGGAATGAGCAGTTCTTC

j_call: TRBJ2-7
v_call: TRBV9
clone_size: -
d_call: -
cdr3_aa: CASSAGLGSSYEQYF
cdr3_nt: TGTGCCAGCAGCGCAGGGTTGGGGAGCTCCTACGAGCAGTACTTC

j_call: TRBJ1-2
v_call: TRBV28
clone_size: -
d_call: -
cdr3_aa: CASSFGYGYTF
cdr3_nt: TGTGCCAGCAGTTTTGGCTATGGCTACACCTTC

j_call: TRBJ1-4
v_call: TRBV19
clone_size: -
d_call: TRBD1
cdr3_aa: CASSERGQQEKLFF
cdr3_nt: TGTGCCAGTAGCGAGAGGGGACAGCAAGAAAAACTGTTTTTT

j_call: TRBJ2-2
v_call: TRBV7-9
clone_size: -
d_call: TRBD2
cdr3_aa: CASSLEGGRSTGELFF
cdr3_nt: TGTGCCAGCAGCTTAGAGGGCGGGAGGTCCACCGGGGAGCTGTTTTTT

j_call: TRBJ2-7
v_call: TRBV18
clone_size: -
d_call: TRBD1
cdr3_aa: CASSPGTGGQKQYF
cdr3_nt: TGTGCCAGCTCACCTGGGACAGGGGGCCAGAAGCAGTACTTC

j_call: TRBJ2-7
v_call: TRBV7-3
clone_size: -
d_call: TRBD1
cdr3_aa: CASSVGQGPYEQYF
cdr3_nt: TGTGCCAGCAGCGTGGGACAGGGCCCCTACGAGCAGTACTTC

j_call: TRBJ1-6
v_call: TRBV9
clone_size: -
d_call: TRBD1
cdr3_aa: CASSETGTGFGIDSPLHF
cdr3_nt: TGTGCCAGCAGTGAAACCGGGACAGGGTTTGGTATCGATTCACCCCTCCACTTT

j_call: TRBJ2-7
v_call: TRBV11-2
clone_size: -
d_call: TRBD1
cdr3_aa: CASSLEGTGGREQYF
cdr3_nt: TGTGCCAGCAGCTTAGAGGGGACAGGGGGCCGCGAGCAGTACTTC

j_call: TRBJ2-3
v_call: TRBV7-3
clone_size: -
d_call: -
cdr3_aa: CASSLLGGIADTQYF
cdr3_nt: TGTGCCAGCAGCTTACTCGGGGGTATTGCAGATACGCAGTATTTT

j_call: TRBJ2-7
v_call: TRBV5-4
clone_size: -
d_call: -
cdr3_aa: CASSSTRGAGEQYF
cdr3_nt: TGTGCCAGCAGTTCGACGAGGGGTGCGGGGGAGCAGTACTTC

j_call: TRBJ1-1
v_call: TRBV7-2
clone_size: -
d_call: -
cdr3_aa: CASTRAANTEAFF
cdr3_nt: TGTGCCAGCACCCGGGCGGCGAACACTGAAGCTTTCTTT

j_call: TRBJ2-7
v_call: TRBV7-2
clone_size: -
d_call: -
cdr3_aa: CASSLGMVQGQYF
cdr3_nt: TGTGCCAGCAGCTTGGGAATGGTTCAGGGACAGTACTTC

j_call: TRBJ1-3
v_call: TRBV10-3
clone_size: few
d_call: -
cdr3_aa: CAISESDGNTIYF
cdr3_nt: TGTGCCATCAGTGAGTCGGACGGAAACACCATATATTTT

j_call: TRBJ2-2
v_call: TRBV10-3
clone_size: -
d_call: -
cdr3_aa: CAINGAGGELFF
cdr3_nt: TGTGCCATCAACGGGGCTGGCGGGGAGCTGTTTTTT

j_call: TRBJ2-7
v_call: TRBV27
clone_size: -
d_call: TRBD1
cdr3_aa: CASSLKGQVAYEQYF
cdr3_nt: TGTGCCAGCAGTTTAAAGGGACAGGTGGCTTACGAGCAGTACTTC

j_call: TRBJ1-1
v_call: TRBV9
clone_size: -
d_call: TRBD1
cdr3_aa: CASSLRQGDTEAFF
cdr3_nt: TGTGCCAGCAGCTTACGACAGGGAGACACTGAAGCTTTCTTT

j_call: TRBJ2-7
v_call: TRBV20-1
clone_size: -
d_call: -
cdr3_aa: CSASGTYEQYF
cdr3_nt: TGCAGTGCTAGCGGAACCTACGAGCAGTACTTC

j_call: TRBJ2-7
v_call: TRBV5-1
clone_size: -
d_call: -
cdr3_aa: CASRDTAYEQYF
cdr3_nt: TGCGCCAGCAGGGACACCGCCTACGAGCAGTACTTC

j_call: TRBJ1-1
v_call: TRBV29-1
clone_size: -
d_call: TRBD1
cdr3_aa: CSVNRGPEAFF
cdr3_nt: TGCAGCGTGAACAGGGGTCCGGAAGCTTTCTTT

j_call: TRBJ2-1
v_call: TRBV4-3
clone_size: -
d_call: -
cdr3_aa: CASSQVGGRGNEQFF
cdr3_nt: TGCGCCAGCAGCCAAGTCGGGGGGCGCGGCAATGAGCAGTTCTTC

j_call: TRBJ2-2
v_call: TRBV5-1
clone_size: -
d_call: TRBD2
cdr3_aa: CASSLFASGDTGELFF
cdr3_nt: TGCGCCAGCAGCTTGTTCGCTAGCGGGGACACCGGGGAGCTGTTTTTT

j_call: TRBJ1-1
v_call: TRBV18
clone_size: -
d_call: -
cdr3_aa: CASSPYRFSRGGNTEAFF
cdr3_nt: TGTGCCAGCTCACCATATCGATTTAGTCGGGGGGGGAACACTGAAGCTTTCTTT

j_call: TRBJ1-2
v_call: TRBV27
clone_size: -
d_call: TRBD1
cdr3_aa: CASSLGQGASYGYTF
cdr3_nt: TGTGCCAGCAGTTTGGGACAGGGGGCGAGCTATGGCTACACCTTC

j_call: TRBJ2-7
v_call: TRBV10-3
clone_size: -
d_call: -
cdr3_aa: CAISDTAYEQYF
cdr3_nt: TGTGCCATCAGTGATACAGCCTACGAGCAGTACTTC

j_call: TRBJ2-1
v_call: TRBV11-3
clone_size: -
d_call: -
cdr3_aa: CASSLDLTDSTYNEQFF
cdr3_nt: TGTGCCAGCAGCTTAGATCTGACCGACAGCACCTACAATGAGCAGTTCTTC

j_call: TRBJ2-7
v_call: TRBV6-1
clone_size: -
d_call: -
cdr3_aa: CASREDRPYEQYF
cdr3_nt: TGTGCCAGCAGAGAGGACAGACCCTACGAGCAGTACTTC

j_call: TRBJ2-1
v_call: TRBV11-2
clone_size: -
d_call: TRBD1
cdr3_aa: CASSLKVAGQGYNEQFF
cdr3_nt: TGTGCCAGCAGCTTAAAGGTCGCGGGACAGGGGTACAATGAGCAGTTCTTC

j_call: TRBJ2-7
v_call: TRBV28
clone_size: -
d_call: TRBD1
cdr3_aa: CASSLNRGLSYEQYF
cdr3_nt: TGTGCCAGCAGTTTAAACAGGGGTTTATCCTACGAGCAGTACTTC

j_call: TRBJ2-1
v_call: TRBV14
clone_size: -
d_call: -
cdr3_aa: CASSLRVGSVGPYNEQFF
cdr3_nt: TGTGCCAGCAGCCTCCGGGTCGGGAGTGTGGGTCCCTACAATGAGCAGTTCTTC

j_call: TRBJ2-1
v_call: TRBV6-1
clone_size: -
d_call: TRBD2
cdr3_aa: CASSELAGVVGEQFF
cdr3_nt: TGTGCCAGCAGTGAGCTAGCGGGAGTGGTGGGTGAGCAGTTCTTC

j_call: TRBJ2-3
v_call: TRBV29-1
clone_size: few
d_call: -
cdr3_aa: CSVGAQGTSDTQYF
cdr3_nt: TGCAGCGTTGGGGCCCAGGGGACCTCAGATACGCAGTATTTT

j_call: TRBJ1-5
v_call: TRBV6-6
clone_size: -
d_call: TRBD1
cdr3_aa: CASRTGEPYSNQPQHF
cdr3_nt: TGTGCCAGCAGAACAGGGGAACCTTATAGCAATCAGCCCCAGCATTTT

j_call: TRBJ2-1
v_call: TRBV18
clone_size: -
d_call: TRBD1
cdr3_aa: CASSGGTGLEQFF
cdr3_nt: TGTGCCAGCTCAGGAGGGACAGGCCTTGAGCAGTTCTTC

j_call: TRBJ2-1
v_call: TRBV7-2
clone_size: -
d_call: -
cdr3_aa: CASSLVGSSYNEQFF
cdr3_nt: TGTGCCAGCAGCTTAGTGGGCTCCTCCTACAATGAGCAGTTCTTC

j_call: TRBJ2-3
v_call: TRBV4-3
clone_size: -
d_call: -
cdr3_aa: CASSQEIGDTQYF
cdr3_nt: TGCGCCAGCAGCCAAGAAATAGGGGATACGCAGTATTTT

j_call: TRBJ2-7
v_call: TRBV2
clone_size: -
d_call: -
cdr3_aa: CASSQNSYEQYF
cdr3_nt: TGTGCCAGCAGTCAAAACTCCTACGAGCAGTACTTC

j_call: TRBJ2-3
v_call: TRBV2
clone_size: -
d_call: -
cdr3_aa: CASVGEGTDTQYF
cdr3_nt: TGTGCCAGCGTGGGAGAGGGCACAGATACGCAGTATTTT

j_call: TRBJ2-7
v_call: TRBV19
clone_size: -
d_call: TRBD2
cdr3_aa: CASSREGHYEQYF
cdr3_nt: TGTGCCAGTAGTAGGGAGGGGCACTACGAGCAGTACTTC

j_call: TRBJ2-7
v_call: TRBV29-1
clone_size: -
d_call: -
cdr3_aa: CSVVPGSHEQYF
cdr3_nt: TGCAGCGTTGTCCCTGGATCTCACGAGCAGTACTTC

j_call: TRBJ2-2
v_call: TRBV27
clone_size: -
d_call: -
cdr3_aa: CASSLSRNTGELFF
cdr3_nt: TGTGCCAGCAGTTTATCCAGGAACACCGGGGAGCTGTTTTTT

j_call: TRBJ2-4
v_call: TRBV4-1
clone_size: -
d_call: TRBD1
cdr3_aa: CASSQDYLRQGADIQYF
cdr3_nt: TGCGCCAGCAGCCAAGATTATTTGCGACAGGGGGCTGACATTCAGTACTTC

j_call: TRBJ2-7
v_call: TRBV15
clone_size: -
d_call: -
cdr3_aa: CATSSDHPSYEQYF
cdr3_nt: TGTGCCACCAGTAGCGACCATCCTAGCTACGAGCAGTACTTC

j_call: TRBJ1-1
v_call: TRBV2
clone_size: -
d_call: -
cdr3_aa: CASTLWGGTEAFF
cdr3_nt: TGTGCCAGCACTCTGTGGGGGGGCACTGAAGCTTTCTTT

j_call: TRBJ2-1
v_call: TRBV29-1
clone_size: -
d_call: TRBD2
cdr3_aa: CSAETSGNQFF
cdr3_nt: TGCAGCGCCGAGACTAGCGGAAATCAGTTCTTC

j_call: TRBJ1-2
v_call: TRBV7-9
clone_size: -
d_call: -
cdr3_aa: CASSLGDGSFF
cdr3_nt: TGTGCCAGCAGCTTAGGAGATGGCAGTTTCTTC

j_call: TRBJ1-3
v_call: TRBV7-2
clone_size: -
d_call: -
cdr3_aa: CASSVGGPGNTIYF
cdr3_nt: TGTGCCAGCAGCGTGGGGGGGCCAGGAAACACCATATATTTT

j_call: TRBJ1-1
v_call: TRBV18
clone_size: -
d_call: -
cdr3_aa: CASSSRQNTEAFF
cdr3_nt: TGTGCCAGCTCAAGCCGACAGAACACTGAAGCTTTCTTT

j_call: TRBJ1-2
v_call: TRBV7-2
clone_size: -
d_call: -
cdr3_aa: CASSADVNYGYTF
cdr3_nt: TGTGCCAGCAGCGCAGATGTCAACTATGGCTACACCTTC

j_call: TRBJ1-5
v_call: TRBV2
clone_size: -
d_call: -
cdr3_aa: CASQAGTNQPQHF
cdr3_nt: TGTGCCAGCCAAGCAGGGACGAATCAGCCCCAGCATTTT

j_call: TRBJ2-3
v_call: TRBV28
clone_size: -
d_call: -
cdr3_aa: CASRGRGGGGRLSTDTQYF
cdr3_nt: TGTGCCAGCAGGGGTAGGGGGGGTGGCGGGAGACTTAGCACAGATACGCAGTATTTT

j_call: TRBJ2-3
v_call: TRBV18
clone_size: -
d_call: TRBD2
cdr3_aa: CASSSLAGRTDTQYF
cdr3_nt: TGTGCCAGCTCCTCACTAGCGGGACGCACAGATACGCAGTATTTT

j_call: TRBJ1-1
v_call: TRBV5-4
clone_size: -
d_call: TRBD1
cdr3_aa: CASSRQGIGTEAFF
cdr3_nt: TGTGCCAGCAGCAGACAGGGAATCGGCACTGAAGCTTTCTTT